The subject of this entry is one T cell receptor beta chain. Antigen unknown. The sample originates from a study of cytomegalovirus exposure and HLA in healthy donors. General study results and limits: Previous analysis showed most TCR beta V segments were productive about 90% or about 30% of the time. It was in a later analysis that TCR association rates were seen to vary by HLA locus, highest for DRB1 and lowest for HLA-C. In a later analysis, a genetic analysis reported fewer productive-TCR N-insertions in an Asian-associated ancestry cluster than the cohort average.

13 Jbeta primers and 60 Vbeta primers were used for the PCR. Only in-frame clones appear in the TCRdb table, and some are missing; sequencing was by immunoSEQ multiplex PCR. The profile covers some 150,000 clones, with about four fifths appearing a single time and about 2.5% taken by the ten largest. Trimming removed 9 bases at V and 5 bases at J, with 16 bases between. CDR1 and CDR2 from the germline V gene are ENHRY and SYGVKD. This CDR3 is 13 amino acids long. The sequence came from a male donor in good health and CMV-seronegative. The chain uses TRBV10-3 and TRBJ1-1; tentative D call: TRBD1 (6 bases). The sample comprised PBMCs. The CDR3, as DNA: TGTGCCATTGCTCCGGACAGAGTGACTGAAGCTTTCTTT. This encodes CAIAPDRVTEAFF.